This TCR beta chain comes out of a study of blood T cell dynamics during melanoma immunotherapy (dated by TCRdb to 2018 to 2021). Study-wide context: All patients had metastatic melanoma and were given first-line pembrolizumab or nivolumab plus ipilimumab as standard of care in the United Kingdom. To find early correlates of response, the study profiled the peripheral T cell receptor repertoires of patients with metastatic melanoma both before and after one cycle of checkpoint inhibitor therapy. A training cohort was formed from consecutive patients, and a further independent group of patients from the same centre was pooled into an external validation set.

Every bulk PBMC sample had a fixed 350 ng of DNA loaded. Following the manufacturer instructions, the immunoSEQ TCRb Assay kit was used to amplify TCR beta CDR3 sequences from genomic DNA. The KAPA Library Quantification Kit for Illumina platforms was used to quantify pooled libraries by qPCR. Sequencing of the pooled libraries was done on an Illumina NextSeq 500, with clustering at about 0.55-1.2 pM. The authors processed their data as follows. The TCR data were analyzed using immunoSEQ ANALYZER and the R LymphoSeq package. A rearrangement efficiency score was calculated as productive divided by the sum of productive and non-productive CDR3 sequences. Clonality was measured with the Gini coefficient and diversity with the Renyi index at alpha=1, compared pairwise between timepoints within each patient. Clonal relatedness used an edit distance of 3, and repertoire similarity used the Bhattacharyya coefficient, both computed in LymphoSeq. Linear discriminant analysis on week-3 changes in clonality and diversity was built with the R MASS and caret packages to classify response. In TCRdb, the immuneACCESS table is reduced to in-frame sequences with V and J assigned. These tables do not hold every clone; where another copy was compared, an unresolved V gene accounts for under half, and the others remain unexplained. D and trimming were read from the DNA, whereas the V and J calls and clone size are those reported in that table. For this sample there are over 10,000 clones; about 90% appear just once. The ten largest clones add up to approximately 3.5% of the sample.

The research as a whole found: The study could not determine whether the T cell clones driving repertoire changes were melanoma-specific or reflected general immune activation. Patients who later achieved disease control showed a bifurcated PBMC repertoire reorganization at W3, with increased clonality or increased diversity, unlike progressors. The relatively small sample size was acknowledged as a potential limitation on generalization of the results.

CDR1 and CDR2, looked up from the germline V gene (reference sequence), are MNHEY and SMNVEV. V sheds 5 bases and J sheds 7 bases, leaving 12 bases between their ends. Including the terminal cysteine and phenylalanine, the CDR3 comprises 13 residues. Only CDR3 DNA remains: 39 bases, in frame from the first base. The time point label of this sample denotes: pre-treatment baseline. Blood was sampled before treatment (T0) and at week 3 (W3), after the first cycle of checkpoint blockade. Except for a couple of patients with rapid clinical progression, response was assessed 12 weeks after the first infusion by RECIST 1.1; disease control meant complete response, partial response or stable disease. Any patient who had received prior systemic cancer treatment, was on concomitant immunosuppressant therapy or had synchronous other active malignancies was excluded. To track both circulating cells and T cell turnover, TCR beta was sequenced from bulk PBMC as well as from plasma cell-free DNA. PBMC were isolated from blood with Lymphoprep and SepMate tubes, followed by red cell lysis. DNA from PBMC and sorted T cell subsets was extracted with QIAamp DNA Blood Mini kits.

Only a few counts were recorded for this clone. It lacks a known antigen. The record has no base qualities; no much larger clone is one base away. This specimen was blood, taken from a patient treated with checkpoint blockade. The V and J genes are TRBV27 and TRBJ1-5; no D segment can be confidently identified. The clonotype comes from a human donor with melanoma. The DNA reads TGTGCCAGCAGTCGAGACCCCATACAGCCCCAGCATTTT. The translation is CASSRDPIQPQHF.